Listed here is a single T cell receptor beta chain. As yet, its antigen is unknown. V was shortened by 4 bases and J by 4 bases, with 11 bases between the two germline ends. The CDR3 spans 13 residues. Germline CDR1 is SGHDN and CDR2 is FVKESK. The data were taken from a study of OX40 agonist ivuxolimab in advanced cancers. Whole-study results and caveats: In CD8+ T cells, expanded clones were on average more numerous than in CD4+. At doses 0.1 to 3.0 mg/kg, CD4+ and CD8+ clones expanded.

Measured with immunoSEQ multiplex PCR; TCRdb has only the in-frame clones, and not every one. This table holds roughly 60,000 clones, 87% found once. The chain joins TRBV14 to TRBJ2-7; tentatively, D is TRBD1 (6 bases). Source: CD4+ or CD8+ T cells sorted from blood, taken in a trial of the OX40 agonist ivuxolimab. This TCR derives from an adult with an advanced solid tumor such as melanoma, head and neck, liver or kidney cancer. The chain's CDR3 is CASSRLDSYEQYF. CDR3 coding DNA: TGTGCCAGCAGCCGCCTGGACAGTTACGAGCAGTACTTC. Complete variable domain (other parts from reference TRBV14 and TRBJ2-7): EAGVTQFPSHSVIEKGQTVTLRCDPISGHDNLYWYRRVMGKEIKFLLHFVKESKQDESGMPNNRFLAERTGGTYSTLKVQPAELEDSGVYFCASSRLDSYEQYFGPGTRLTVT.